These 29 T cell receptor beta chains were all obtained from the same sample, sequenced in a study of blood T cell repertoires in COVID-19. Sequencing was performed with immunoSEQ multiplex PCR; in TCRdb, only in-frame clones are kept and a portion is missing. Of under 250,000 clones listed, about nine tenths are singletons. Sequencing input: PBMCs or T cells enriched from blood (not recorded which). All receptors come from a woman aged 30 to 39 with acute COVID-19.

This sequence joins TRBV14 and TRBJ2-7; D unresolved. CDR3 size: 16 residues. The V gene lost 3 bases and the J gene lost 5 bases, with 20 bases spanning the gap. Germline V gene lookup returns CDR1 SGHDN and CDR2 FVKESK. The CDR3 protein is CASSQPLASGLDEQYF. In DNA form, the CDR3 reads TGTGCCAGCAGCCAGCCCCTGGCATCTGGTTTGGACGAGCAGTACTTC.

V is TRBV6-1 and J is TRBJ1-6; D is unresolved. CDR1 is MNHNS, CDR2 SASEGT, per germline. This CDR3 is 13 amino acids long. V gave up 2 bases and J gave up 9 bases, with 8 bases separating them. The CDR3 coding sequence is TGTGCCAGCAGTGAAACGAGGGTTTCACCCCTCCACTTT. Its protein product is CASSETRVSPLHF.

CDR3 DNA: TGTGCCATCAGTGAGCCCCCGACTGCCACCGGGGAGCTGTTTTTT. Protein product: CAISEPPTATGELFF. This sequence joins TRBV10-3 and TRBJ2-2; no definite D call. The CDR3 covers 15 residues. CDR1 ENHRY and CDR2 SYGVKD come from the germline V gene. The V and J ends lost 2 bases and 4 bases respectively, with 11 bases between them.

This clone was seen a single time. V usage is TRBV30 and J usage is TRBJ1-1, with D possibly TRBD1 on 6 matching bases. The ends were cut back, 5 bases at V and 2 bases at J, with 9 bases in the middle. This CDR3 has 12 residues. The germline CDR1 and CDR2 sequences are GTSNPN and SVGIG (reference sequence). CDR3 nucleotide sequence: TGTGCCTGGGACAGGTTAAACACTGAAGCTTTCTTT. Translating gives CAWDRLNTEAFF. Combining the CDR3 with reference TRBV30 and TRBJ1-1 gives the whole variable domain SQTIHQWPATLVQPVGSPLSLECTVEGTSNPNLYWYRQAAGRGLQLLFYSVGIGQISSEVPQNLSASRPQDRQFILSSKKLLLSDSGFYLCAWDRLNTEAFFGQGTRLTVV.

V gene TRBV19 combines with J gene TRBJ2-7; D might be TRBD1 (5 bases). Germline loops: CDR1 LNHDA, CDR2 SQIVND (reference sequence). V was cut by 7 bases and J by 2 bases, with 15 bases left in between. This CDR3 comprises 14 residues. CDR3 sequence (DNA): TGTGCCAGTACCGATTCTGACAGCCCCTACGAGCAGTACTTC. This gives the protein CASTDSDSPYEQYF. Combining the CDR3 with reference TRBV19 and TRBJ2-7 gives the whole variable domain DGGITQSPKYLFRKEGQNVTLSCEQNLNHDAMYWYRQDPGQGLRLIYYSQIVNDFQKGDIAEGYSVSREKKESFPLTVTSAQKNPTAFYLCASTDSDSPYEQYFGPGTRLTVT.

This chain uses TRBV24-1 with TRBJ1-1, with D perhaps matching TRBD1 (6 bases). Deletions cut 6 bases from V and 10 bases from J, with 11 bases between. This CDR3 is built from 11 residues. Germline assignment: CDR1 KGHDR and CDR2 SFDVKD. The CDR3 DNA follows: TGTGCCACCAGTTACGGACAGTTAGCTTTCTTT. Translated: CATSYGQLAFF.

The rearrangement links TRBV7-8 to TRBJ2-7, with 14 bases fitting TRBD2. V lost 5 bases to trimming and J lost 2 bases; unmatched junction nucleotides: 11. This CDR3 spans 18 amino acids. Per the germline V gene, CDR1 is SGHVS and CDR2 is FQNEAQ. As DNA, the CDR3 is TGTGCCAGCAGCGACAGGACTAGCGGGGGGTTCCTAACCTACGAGCAGTACTTC. Its translation is CASSDRTSGGFLTYEQYF. Full variable domain (outside the CDR3, taken from reference TRBV7-8 and TRBJ2-7): GAGVSQSPRYKVAKRGQDVALRCDPISGHVSLFWYQQALGQGPEFLTYFQNEAQLDKSGLPSDRFFAERPEGSVSTLKIQRTQQEDSAVYLCASSDRTSGGFLTYEQYFGPGTRLTVT.

This clone showed up just a few times. The chain employs TRBV19 and TRBJ1-1; D possibly corresponds to TRBD1 (5 bases). This CDR3 comprises 14 residues. Trimming left V 7 bases short and J 1 base short, with 13 bases between. The germline V gene has CDR1 LNHDA and CDR2 SQIVND (reference sequence). The CDR3 DNA reads as TGTGCCAGTACCCAGCAGCAGGGGAACACTGAAGCTTTCTTT. Translation gives CASTQQQGNTEAFF.

This clone was seen a handful of times. In the same sample, other DNA sequences code for this CDR3. The chain combines TRBV2 with TRBJ2-7; 8 nucleotides match TRBD1. The junction had 2 bases not matched to a gene; V was cut back by 4 bases and J by 0 bases. The CDR3 runs 14 residues. Looked up from germline, CDR1 is SNHLY and CDR2 is FYNNEI. For the CDR3, the DNA is TGTGCCAGCAGTGGGACAGGGTACTCCTACGAGCAGTACTTC. It is translated as CASSGTGYSYEQYF.

The chain's CDR3 is CASSDQDSRYGYTF. The CDR3 coding sequence is TGCGCCAGCAGTGACCAGGACAGTCGCTATGGCTACACCTTC. The chain combines TRBV10-2 with TRBJ1-2; D may be TRBD1 (6 bases). This CDR3 contains 14 residues. In germline, CDR1 is WSHSY, CDR2 SAAADI. Trimming stripped 3 bases from V and 4 bases from J, with 12 bases between.

The rearrangement uses TRBV7-9 and TRBJ2-5, with 7 bases lining up with TRBD1. The CDR3 has 14 amino acids. Germline lookup yields CDR1 SEHNR and CDR2 FQNEAQ (reference sequence). V was pared by 5 bases and J by 5 bases, with 8 bases of the junction left unmatched. CDR3 in amino acids: CASSTATGWETQYF. In DNA, the CDR3 is TGTGCCAGCAGCACCGCGACAGGGTGGGAGACCCAGTACTTC.

This chain connects TRBV6-6 to TRBJ1-3; D is unclear. Germline values: CDR1 MNHNY, CDR2 SVGAGI (reference sequence). The CDR3 has 13 amino acids. Deletions cut 0 bases from V and 8 bases from J, with 8 bases between. The CDR3 coding sequence is TGTGCCAGCAGTTACTCCAGGTTGGACACCATATATTTT. This sequence encodes CASSYSRLDTIYF.

The V and J genes are TRBV9 and TRBJ2-2, with 10 bases identical to TRBD1. There are 14 residues in the CDR3. Trimming cost V 6 bases and J 6 bases; bases outside gene matches: 5. Per germline, CDR1 SGDLS and CDR2 YYNGEE. The CDR3 coding sequence is TGTGCCAGCAACCGGGACAGGGGTCCCGGGGAGCTGTTTTTT. Its translation: CASNRDRGPGELFF. The complete variable domain, with remaining parts taken from reference TRBV9 and TRBJ2-2, reads DSGVTQTPKHLITATGQRVTLRCSPRSGDLSVYWYQQSLDQGLQFLIQYYNGEERAKGNILERFSAQQFPDLHSELNLSSLELGDSALYFCASNRDRGPGELFFGEGSRLTVL.

The chain couples TRBV3-1 (or the pseudogene TRBV3-2) to TRBJ2-5, with 9 nucleotides matching TRBD1. V gave up 4 bases and J gave up 5 bases; unmatched junction bases: 5. The CDR3 sequence is 14 residues long. Germline V lookup: CDR1 LGHDT, CDR2 YNNKEL (reference sequence). The CDR3 DNA follows: TGTGCCAGCAGCCGACAGGGGGGGACTGAGACCCAGTACTTC. Protein sequence: CASSRQGGTETQYF.

The chain joins TRBV2 to TRBJ1-1; D possibly corresponds to TRBD1 (5 bases). The V end was cut by 8 bases, the J end by 0 bases, with 13 bases between. The CDR3 length is 14 residues. Per the germline V gene, CDR1 is SNHLY and CDR2 is FYNNEI. Written as DNA, the CDR3 is TGTGCCAGCGATACGAGGACAATGAACACTGAAGCTTTCTTT. Translation: CASDTRTMNTEAFF.

The rearrangement uses TRBV7-8 and TRBJ1-6; 8 nucleotides align to TRBD1. Trimming cost V 5 bases and J 2 bases; bases outside gene matches: 8. The V gene's germline CDR1 is SGHVS and CDR2 FQNEAQ. This CDR3 spans 17 amino acids. The CDR3 reads CASSEALGQAYNSPLHF. In nucleotides, the CDR3 is TGTGCCAGCAGCGAAGCCTTGGGACAGGCCTATAATTCACCCCTCCACTTT.

The gene calls are TRBV27 and TRBJ1-2; maybe TRBD1 (6 bases). From germline, CDR1 is MNHEY and CDR2 SMNVEV (reference sequence). Trimming removed 10 bases at V and 6 bases at J, with 27 bases between. The CDR3 has 16 residues. The CDR3 loop reads CATKRVGGRGADGYTF. DNA of the CDR3: TGTGCCACCAAACGAGTGGGGGGGCGCGGAGCGGATGGCTACACCTTC.

The chain carries TRBV11-2 and TRBJ2-7, with TRBD1 as a possible D gene (5 bases). This CDR3 is 15 amino acids long. Germline V CDR1 and CDR2: SGHAT, FQNNGV. V was shortened by 0 bases and J by 0 bases, with 9 bases between the two germline ends. The CDR3 protein is CASSLDLTASYEQYF. Here the CDR3 DNA reads TGTGCCAGCAGCTTAGATCTGACAGCCTCCTACGAGCAGTACTTC.

The chain joins TRBV6-1 to TRBJ2-2; no clear D. Trimming took off 1 base at V and 1 base at J, with 7 bases between the two ends. Germline CDR1 MNHNS, CDR2 SASEGT. The CDR3 is made up of 15 amino acids. The CDR3 nucleotides read TGTGCCAGCAGTGAAGTGTCATTGAACACCGGGGAGCTGTTTTTT. Translated: CASSEVSLNTGELFF.

V and J are TRBV10-1 and TRBJ2-4, with 8 bases aligning to TRBD1. J lost 4 bases, V lost 6 bases, and 8 bases had no gene match. CDR3 length: 15 residues. Germline V gives CDR1 WNHNN, CDR2 SYGVQD (reference sequence). CDR3 DNA sequence: TGCGCCAGCAGGAAGGAGGGACAGGAGAAAAACATTCAGTACTTC. Encoded protein: CASRKEGQEKNIQYF.

This rearrangement joins TRBV27 to TRBJ1-1, with TRBD1 matching 9 bases. CDR1 and CDR2 (germline): MNHEY, SMNVEV (reference sequence). The ends lost 5 bases at V and 5 bases at J; junction bases unmatched: 6. This CDR3 is 14 amino acids long. DNA for the CDR3: TGTGCCAGCAGTATACAGGGGGCATGGACTGAAGCTTTCTTT. Translation gives CASSIQGAWTEAFF.

The chain has TRBV7-2 and TRBJ1-5; the D gene is possibly TRBD1 (5 bases). The V and J ends lost 5 bases and 2 bases respectively, with 16 bases between them. Germline lookup yields CDR1 SGHTA and CDR2 FQGNSA. This CDR3 spans 16 amino acids. In nucleotides, the CDR3 is TGTGCCAGCAGCCCCGGTACAGGTTGGGGCAATCAGCCCCAGCATTTT. Encoded protein: CASSPGTGWGNQPQHF.

The chain links TRBV18 to TRBJ2-7; no reliable D call. Germline V gene sequence: CDR1 KGHSH, CDR2 LQKENI. Trimming shortened V by 1 base and J by 7 bases, and 17 bases separated the two germline ends. The CDR3 contains 15 residues. Written as DNA, the CDR3 is TGTGCCAGCTCACCACTTGGTACAGACCCGAAGGAGCAGTACTTC. Amino acids: CASSPLGTDPKEQYF.

This clone has ten or more counts. The J gene is TRBJ2-7, the V gene TRBV12-3 or TRBV12-4, with D maybe TRBD2 (6 bases). CDR3 size: 12 residues. The V end lost 8 bases, the J end lost 6 bases, and 14 bases lay between the germline ends. CDR3 in amino acids: CASGRGFREQYF. The CDR3 DNA sequence: TGTGCCAGCGGTCGGGGGTTCCGCGAGCAGTACTTC.

The chain has TRBV28 and TRBJ1-1; a weak D match, TRBD1 (6 bases). Trimming left V 5 bases short and J 0 bases short, with 13 bases between. Germline V gives CDR1 MDHEN, CDR2 SYDVKM. The length of the CDR3 is 15 residues. The CDR3 here is CASSPIQGLNTEAFF. CDR3 in DNA: TGTGCCAGCAGTCCGATACAGGGTTTGAACACTGAAGCTTTCTTT.

CDR3 sequence: CASSLIQGAYEQYF. DNA for the CDR3: TGTGCCAGCAGCTTAATACAGGGGGCCTACGAGCAGTACTTC. The gene calls are TRBV7-9 and TRBJ2-7, with 8 bases matching TRBD1. Trimming at V came to 2 bases and at J to 2 bases, leaving 2 bases not matched to a gene. The CDR3 covers 14 residues. Germline CDR1 reads SEHNR; CDR2 reads FQNEAQ (reference sequence).

J is TRBJ1-1 and V is TRBV5-1, with D perhaps matching TRBD1 (6 bases). The V end lost 0 bases, the J end lost 4 bases, and 10 bases lay between the germline ends. The CDR3 is 14 amino acids. From germline, CDR1 is SGHRS and CDR2 YFSETQ. In DNA, the CDR3 is TGCGCCAGCAGCTTGGATACAGGGCCCACTGAAGCTTTCTTT. Protein product: CASSLDTGPTEAFF.

This clone was observed a few times. This chain joins TRBV6-1 and TRBJ1-6; tentatively, D is TRBD1 (5 bases). Germline V gives CDR1 MNHNS, CDR2 SASEGT. With 3 bases removed from V and 6 bases from J, the gap between germline ends came to 18 bases. The CDR3 loop spans 17 amino acids. CDR3 in DNA: TGTGCCAGCAGTGATTGGGGCTCCCTTTCGGGTAATTCACCCCTCCACTTT. Translation: CASSDWGSLSGNSPLHF.

V usage is TRBV29-1 and J usage is TRBJ2-1; TRBD2 agrees at 11 bases. Germline CDR1 reads SQVTM; CDR2 reads ANQGSEA. V was pared by 4 bases and J by 0 bases, with 5 bases of the junction left unmatched. CDR3 length equals 16 residues. CDR3 in DNA: TGCAGCGTTGTACTAGCGGGGGTTCGCTCCTACAATGAGCAGTTCTTC. It codes for CSVVLAGVRSYNEQFF.